The source of this T cell receptor beta chain is a study of regulatory T cells in long-lasting Graves disease. As for time point: newly diagnosed GD, antithyroid drugs for less than 3 months. TCR sequences were obtained from RNA taken from PBMCs. Sequencing libraries for TCR beta were prepared with iRepertoire HTBI primers and Arm-PCR of CDR3 regions. TCRdb reanalysed the multiplex PCR reads using MiXCR and keeps one entry per CDR3 protein. The sample holds around 360,000 distinct CDR3 sequences, 15% to 20% seen once. J gave up 7 bases and V 8 bases, and 13 bases lay outside the gene matches. The CDR3 loop spans 14 amino acids. CDR1 is ENHRY and CDR2 is SYGVKD in the germline V gene. This clonotype was seen ten or more times. The sample also formed part of further work on T cells in Graves' hyperthyroidism and ophthalmopathy.

Sequences were derived from peripheral blood mononuclear cells (PBMCs), sampled at new diagnosis, from a patient treated with antithyroid drugs. The source is a woman aged 18 to 35 with Graves disease. The chain recombines TRBV10-3 with TRBJ2-7; 8 bases map to TRBD2. CDR3 DNA: TGTGCCATCCAAGAAACGGGAGGGCCGGGGGAGCAGTACTTC. It codes for CAIQETGGPGEQYF.